This T cell receptor beta chain was obtained from a study of cytomegalovirus exposure and HLA in healthy donors. Notes on the study in general: A later analysis revealed that TCR association rates differed between HLA loci, peaking at DRB1 and bottoming out at HLA-C.

About this clone itself: Its specificity is not known.

The CDR3 extends over 17 amino acids. Germline lookup yields CDR1 MDHEN and CDR2 SYDVKM. V shed 0 bases and J 4 bases; nucleotides not matched to a gene: 4. Donors counted as nominally healthy when sampled, yet unrecorded immune exposures were likely. A multiplex PCR was run with 60 Vbeta primers and 13 Jbeta primers. TCRdb's copy holds only in-frame clones and misses some; the assay was immunoSEQ multiplex PCR. The data hold 130,000 or so clones, with about 87% observed a single time. J is TRBJ2-3 and V is TRBV28, with 13 bases that match TRBD2. The sequence was obtained from a woman in her 30s in good health and CMV-seronegative. The sequenced sample consisted of PBMCs. The CDR3 region is CASSLWGLAGLPDTQYF. CDR3 coding DNA: TGTGCCAGCAGTTTATGGGGACTAGCGGGACTTCCAGATACGCAGTATTTT.